These T cell receptor beta chains were read from a single sample in a study of cytomegalovirus exposure and HLA in healthy donors. Data came from immunoSEQ multiplex PCR; TCRdb stores just in-frame clones and leaves some out. The sample yields around 65,000 clones, around 75% seen once. The sequenced sample was PBMCs. The receptor set was obtained from a woman aged 25 to 39 in good health and CMV-seropositive. CDR3s include the opening cysteine and the closing phenylalanine or tryptophan. D genes are given only for firm matches. Part of the rows lack a size; the others show once, few, many or a class for expanded clones.

12	TRBV6-5	few	-	TRBJ2-7	TGTGCCAGCGGGGCAGACTCCTACGAGCAGTACTTC	CASGADSYEQYF
13	TRBV6-5	-	-	TRBJ1-1	TGTGCCAGCAGTCGGACAGTAAACACTGAAGCTTTCTTT	CASSRTVNTEAFF
15	TRBV5-1	-	-	TRBJ2-3	TGCGCCAGCAGCTTGGAGCCTAGCGTTCTCTATACGCAGTATTTT	CASSLEPSVLYTQYF
14	TRBV7-2	-	-	TRBJ2-3	TGTGCCAGCAGCTTAGGACGGGTCCCAGATACGCAGTATTTT	CASSLGRVPDTQYF
14	TRBV5-1	few	TRBD1	TRBJ2-5	TGCGCCAGCAGCTTGGCAGGGGGCGGGGAGACCCAGTACTTC	CASSLAGGGETQYF
12	TRBV11-2	-	-	TRBJ1-2	TGTGCCAGCAGCTCGGAGGTCTATGGCTACACCTTC	CASSSEVYGYTF
15	TRBV7-3	-	-	TRBJ2-2	TGTGCCAGCAGCTCCATAGCGCCAAACACCGGGGAGCTGTTTTTT	CASSSIAPNTGELFF
15	TRBV9	-	-	TRBJ2-1	TGTGCCAGCAGCGTAGCGGGGGGCGACTACAATGAGCAGTTCTTC	CASSVAGGDYNEQFF
17	TRBV28	once	-	TRBJ1-3	TGTGCCAGCTGGGGGAGGGAACGGGCCGAGCCGGGCCACACCATATATTTT	CASWGRERAEPGHTIYF
16	TRBV6-5	-	-	TRBJ1-3	TGTGCCAGCAGTTCCGCGCGCCCGAGCTCTGGAAACACCATATATTTT	CASSSARPSSGNTIYF
13	TRBV13	-	-	TRBJ2-3	TGTGCCAGCAGCTTACGGGAGACCGATACGCAGTATTTT	CASSLRETDTQYF
16	TRBV9	-	-	TRBJ1-2	TGTGCCAGCAGCGTATCGGGGGGGGGCGGGGGCTATGGCTACACCTTC	CASSVSGGGGGYGYTF
14	TRBV29-1	-	-	TRBJ2-1	TGCAGCGTGCCGGGGTCCAGCTCCTACAATGAGCAGTTCTTC	CSVPGSSSYNEQFF
16	TRBV15	once	-	TRBJ2-2	TGTGCCACCAGCAGGGGGAGAGGGGGAGCAACCGGGGAGCTGTTTTTT	CATSRGRGGATGELFF
15	TRBV11-2	-	-	TRBJ1-3	TGTGCCAGCAGCTTAGCCCCCAGGTCTGGAAACACCATATATTTT	CASSLAPRSGNTIYF
16	TRBV7-2	-	TRBD2	TRBJ2-5	TGTGCCAGCAGCTTAGCGGTGAAGCGGGAGGGAGTGACCCAGTACTTC	CASSLAVKREGVTQYF
16	TRBV27	-	TRBD2	TRBJ2-1	TGTGCCAGCAGTTTAGGGTTCGGGACTATGGGGAATGAGCAGTTCTTC	CASSLGFGTMGNEQFF
15	TRBV9	-	TRBD1	TRBJ2-2	TGTGCCAGCAGCGTACAGGGGGCATCAGGCGGGGAGCTGTTTTTT	CASSVQGASGGELFF
12	TRBV28	-	-	TRBJ2-7	TGTGCCAGCGGGTCGGTTCTAGACGAGCAGTACTTC	CASGSVLDEQYF
15	TRBV2	few	-	TRBJ1-3	TGTGCCAGCAGTGAGGTGGGGGCCTCTGGAAACACCATATATTTT	CASSEVGASGNTIYF
16	TRBV5-1	-	TRBD2	TRBJ2-1	TGCGCCAGCACCGCGGGGGAGGGCGGATACTACAATGAGCAGTTCTTC	CASTAGEGGYYNEQFF
13	TRBV27	-	-	TRBJ2-3	TGTGCCAGCAGTTTTGGAGGCACAGATACGCAGTATTTT	CASSFGGTDTQYF
12	TRBV5-6	-	-	TRBJ2-1	TGTGCCAGCAGCTCCCAGGGAAGGGTTAAGTTCTTC	CASSSQGRVKFF
17	TRBV13	-	TRBD1	TRBJ1-3	TGTGCCAGCAGCTGGGGACAGGGGGCCACTCTTGGAAACACCATATATTTT	CASSWGQGATLGNTIYF
17	TRBV13	-	-	TRBJ1-6	TGTGCCAGCAGCTTAAGGAGGGCGGGATCCTATAATTCACCCCTCCACTTT	CASSLRRAGSYNSPLHF
13	TRBV6-6	-	TRBD1	TRBJ1-1	TGTGCCAGCAGCGCGGACAGGGTTGCTGAAGCTTTCTTT	CASSADRVAEAFF
17	TRBV11-2	-	TRBD2	TRBJ2-1	TGTGCCAGCAGCTTAGATCGGGGCGGGAGATCCTACAATGAGCAGTTCTTC	CASSLDRGGRSYNEQFF
18	TRBV7-8	-	TRBD1	TRBJ2-2	TGTGCCAGCAGCTTAACTGCTGGGACAGGGCGGTATGGCGGGGAGCTGTTTTTT	CASSLTAGTGRYGGELFF
14	TRBV2	-	-	TRBJ2-7	TGTGCCAGCAGCAAGTCGTGGGGAGCCAACGAGCAGTACTTC	CASSKSWGANEQYF
20	TRBV7-3	-	TRBD1	TRBJ2-6	TGTGCCAGCAGCCCCCGCACCTCCGGGACAGTCGACTCTGGGGCCAACGTCCTGACTTTC	CASSPRTSGTVDSGANVLTF
11	TRBV2	-	-	TRBJ1-1	TGTGCCAGCAGTGACGGGTTCGCGGCTTTCTTT	CASSDGFAAFF
17	TRBV7-2	-	-	TRBJ1-4	TGTGCCAGCAGCTTAGACAGGCCCCTGGCGAACAATGAAAAACTGTTTTTT	CASSLDRPLANNEKLFF
13	TRBV19	-	-	TRBJ2-7	TGTGCCAGTAGTATAGGGGAGGCCTACGAGCAGTACTTC	CASSIGEAYEQYF
15	TRBV6-5	-	TRBD1	TRBJ2-7	TGTGCCAGCAGTCGCCGGGACAGTGGTCTTTACGAGCAGTACTTC	CASSRRDSGLYEQYF
15	TRBV6-7	-	-	TRBJ2-1	TGTGCCAGCGGTCGTACAGGGAGCTCCTACAATGAGCAGTTCTTC	CASGRTGSSYNEQFF
14	TRBV7-2	-	TRBD1	TRBJ1-4	TGTGCCAGCAGCGGGGGGCAGGGGGGCGAAAAACTGTTTTTT	CASSGGQGGEKLFF
15	TRBV6-6	many	-	TRBJ2-1	TGTGCCAGCAGTTACTTTGGGCAGGGGGGCAATGAGCAGTTCTTC	CASSYFGQGGNEQFF